This entry describes one TCR beta chain. Germline CDR1 SGHAT, CDR2 FQNNGV. V shed 5 bases and J 4 bases; nucleotides not matched to a gene: 9. The CDR3 loop spans 16 amino acids. The sample comes from a study of T cell changes during pregnancy in multiple sclerosis. The data were produced by immunoSEQ multiplex PCR, yet TCRdb's version contains in-frame clones alone and is incomplete. The data contain about 42,000 clones, roughly nine tenths of them singletons. This chain uses TRBV11-2 with TRBJ2-2, with TRBD2 matching over 8 bases. The sequence was obtained from a female donor with multiple sclerosis, enrolled in a pregnancy study. The input for sequencing was CD4+ T cells from peripheral blood mononuclear cells, taken before pregnancy. The CDR3 DNA reads TGTGCCAGCAGCGGCTTCGCGGGGGGAGGCACCGGGGAGCTGTTTTTT. This codes for CASSGFAGGGTGELFF.